This T cell receptor beta chain was identified in a study of CD8+CD57+ T cells in acquired aplastic anemia. Study context: Recorded DNA amounts for sorted CD4+ and CD8+ cells had an average of approximately 3 ug.

V was pared by 0 bases and J by 9 bases, with 15 bases between. This CDR3 comprises 16 residues. In germline, CDR1 is MGHRA, CDR2 YSYEKL. There are many counts of this clonotype. According to the study, genomic DNA was the template for TCR beta VDJ and CDR3 profiling. TCRdb reanalysed the reads using MiXCR and keeps one entry per CDR3 protein. The sample has roughly 200,000 distinct CDR3 sequences, roughly three fifths seen once. Before being chosen for sequencing, patients had shown CD8+CD57+ cell expansion by flow cytometry. The receptor comes from a human donor with aplastic anemia. The sample comprised sorted CD4+, CD8+, or CD8+CD57+ T cells (not recorded which) from PBMCs. The gene calls are TRBV4-1 and TRBJ1-6; perhaps TRBD1 as D (5 bases). The CDR3 nucleotides are TGCGCCAGCAGCCAAGATCACAGTTGGGGGGGTTCACCCCTCCACTTT. Translated, it gives CASSQDHSWGGSPLHF.